This TCR beta chain was observed in a study of post-analysis software for immune sequencing data. In the case of this clonotype: Antigen specificity is unknown.

Incorporated into the TCR beta cDNA libraries were unique molecular identifiers, which served to reduce PCR and sequencing biases. TCRdb redid the calling of the PCR reads with MiXCR, one entry per CDR3 protein. Of over 700,000 distinct CDR3 sequences detected, around 27% appear once; the ten largest clones hold 0.56%. Study-level results: Four to six TRBV segments were significantly more frequent in patients than in controls. TRBV5-6, TRBV5-1 and TRBV20-1 were among these segments.

Deletions cut 2 bases from V and 6 bases from J, with 13 bases between. Germline V lookup: CDR1 SGHRS, CDR2 YFSETQ. The CDR3 extends over 14 amino acids. The chain employs TRBV5-1 and TRBJ2-3; D gene uncertain. The TCR comes from a girl aged 10 to 17 with multiple sclerosis. The sample consisted of blood. The CDR3 is CASSFLTVTDTQYF. The CDR3 DNA reads TGCGCCAGCAGCTTTTTGACGGTCACGGATACGCAGTATTTT.